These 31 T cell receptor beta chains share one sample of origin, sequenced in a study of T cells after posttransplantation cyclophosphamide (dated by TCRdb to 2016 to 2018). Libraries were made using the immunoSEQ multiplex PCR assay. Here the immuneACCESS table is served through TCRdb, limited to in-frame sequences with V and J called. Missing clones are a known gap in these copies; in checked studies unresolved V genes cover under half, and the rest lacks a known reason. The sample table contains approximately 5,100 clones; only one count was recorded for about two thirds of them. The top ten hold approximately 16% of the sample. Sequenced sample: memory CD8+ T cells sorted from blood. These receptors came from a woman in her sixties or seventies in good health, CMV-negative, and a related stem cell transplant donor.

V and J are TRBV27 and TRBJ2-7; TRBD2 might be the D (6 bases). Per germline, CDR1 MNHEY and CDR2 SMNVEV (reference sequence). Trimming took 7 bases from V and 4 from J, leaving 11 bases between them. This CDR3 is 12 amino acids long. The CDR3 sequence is CASMGLGYEQYF. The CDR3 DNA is TGTGCCAGCATGGGACTTGGTTACGAGCAGTACTTC.

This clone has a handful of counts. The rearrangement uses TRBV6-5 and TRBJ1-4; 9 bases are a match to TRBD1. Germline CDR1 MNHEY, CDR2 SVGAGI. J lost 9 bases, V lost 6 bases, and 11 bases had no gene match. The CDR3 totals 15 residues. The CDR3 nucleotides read TGTGCCAGCAGCCATGGACAGGGGTTCCCCAAAAAACTGTTTTTT. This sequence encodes CASSHGQGFPKKLFF.

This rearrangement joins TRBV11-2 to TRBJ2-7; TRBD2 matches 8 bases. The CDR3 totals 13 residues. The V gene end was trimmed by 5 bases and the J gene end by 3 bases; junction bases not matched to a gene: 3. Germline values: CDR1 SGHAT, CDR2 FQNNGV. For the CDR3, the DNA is TGTGCCAGCAGCCCCGGGACTAGCTACGAGCAGTACTTC. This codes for CASSPGTSYEQYF.

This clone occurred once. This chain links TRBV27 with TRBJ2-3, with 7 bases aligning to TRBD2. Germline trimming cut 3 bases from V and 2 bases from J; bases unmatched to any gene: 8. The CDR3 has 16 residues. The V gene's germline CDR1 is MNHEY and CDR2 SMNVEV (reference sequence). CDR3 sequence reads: CASSLGLNVPTDTQYF. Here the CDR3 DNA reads TGTGCCAGCAGTTTGGGACTAAATGTACCCACAGATACGCAGTATTTT.

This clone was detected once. The CDR3 spells CASSVSAGDYEQYF. CDR3 DNA: TGTGCCAGCAGCGTTTCAGCGGGGGACTACGAGCAGTACTTC. This chain connects TRBV7-6 to TRBJ2-7; 8 bases fit TRBD2. Germline CDR1 and CDR2: SGHVS and FNYEAQ. This CDR3 is built from 14 residues. V shed 5 bases, J shed 3 bases, and the junction held 6 bases outside the gene matches.

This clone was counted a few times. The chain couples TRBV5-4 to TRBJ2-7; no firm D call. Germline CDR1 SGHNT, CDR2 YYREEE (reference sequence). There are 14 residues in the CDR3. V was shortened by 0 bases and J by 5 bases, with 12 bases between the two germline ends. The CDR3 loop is CASSLVPSSNEQYF. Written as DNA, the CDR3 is TGTGCCAGCAGCTTGGTTCCTAGTTCCAACGAGCAGTACTTC.

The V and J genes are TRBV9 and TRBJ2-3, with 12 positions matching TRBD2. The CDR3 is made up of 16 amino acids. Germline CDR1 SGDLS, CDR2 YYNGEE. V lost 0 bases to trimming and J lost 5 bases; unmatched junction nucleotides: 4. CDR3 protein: CASSVASGGAGDTQYF. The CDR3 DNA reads TGTGCCAGCAGCGTAGCTAGCGGGGGGGCCGGAGATACGCAGTATTTT.

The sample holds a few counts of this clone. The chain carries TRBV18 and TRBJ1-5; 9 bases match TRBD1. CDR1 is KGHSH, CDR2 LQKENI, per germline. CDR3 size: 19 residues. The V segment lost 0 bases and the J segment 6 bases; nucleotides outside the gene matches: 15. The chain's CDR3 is CASSPPDEQTGGLPQPQHF. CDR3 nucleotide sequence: TGTGCCAGCTCACCACCGGACGAACAGACAGGGGGATTGCCTCAGCCCCAGCATTTT.

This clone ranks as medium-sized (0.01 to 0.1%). DNA for the CDR3: TGTGCCAGTAGTATTTCAAGCAGCAATCAGCCCCAGCATTTT. Translation gives CASSISSSNQPQHF. The chain recombines TRBV19 with TRBJ1-5; the D is unclear. Between the trimmed V and J ends, which lost 3 bases and 1 base, there was a span of 7 bases. Germline V gene lookup returns CDR1 LNHDA and CDR2 SQIVND (reference sequence). This CDR3 has 14 residues.

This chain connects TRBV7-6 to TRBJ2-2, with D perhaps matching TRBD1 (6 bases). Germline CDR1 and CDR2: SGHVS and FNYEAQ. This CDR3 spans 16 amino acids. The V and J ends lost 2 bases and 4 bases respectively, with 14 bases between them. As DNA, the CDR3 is TGTGCCAGCAGCTTATACGGCCAGGGGAGCACCGGGGAGCTGTTTTTT. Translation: CASSLYGQGSTGELFF. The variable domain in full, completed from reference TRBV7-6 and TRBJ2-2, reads GAGVSQSPRYKVTKRGQDVALRCDPISGHVSLYWYRQALGQGPEFLTYFNYEAQQDKSGLPNDRFSAERPEGSISTLTIQRTEQRDSAMYRCASSLYGQGSTGELFFGEGSRLTVL.

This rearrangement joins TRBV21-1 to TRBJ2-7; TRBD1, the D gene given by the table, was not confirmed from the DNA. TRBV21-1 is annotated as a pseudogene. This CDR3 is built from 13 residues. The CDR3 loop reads CASSKGQSYEQYF. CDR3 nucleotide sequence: TGTGCCAGCAGCAAGGGACAGTCCTACGAGCAGTACTTC.

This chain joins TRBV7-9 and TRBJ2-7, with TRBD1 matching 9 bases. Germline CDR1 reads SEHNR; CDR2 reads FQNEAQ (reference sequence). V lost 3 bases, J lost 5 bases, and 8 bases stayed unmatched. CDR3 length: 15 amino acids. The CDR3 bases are TGTGCCAGCAGCTTTACCGGGACAGGGTACAACGAGCAGTACTTC. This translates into CASSFTGTGYNEQYF.

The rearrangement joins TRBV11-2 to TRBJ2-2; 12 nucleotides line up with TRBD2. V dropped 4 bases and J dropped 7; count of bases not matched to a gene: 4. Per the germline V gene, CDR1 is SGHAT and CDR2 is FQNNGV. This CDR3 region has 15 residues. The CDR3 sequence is CASSWGLAGLGELFF. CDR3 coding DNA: TGTGCCAGCAGCTGGGGACTAGCGGGCCTCGGGGAGCTGTTTTTT.

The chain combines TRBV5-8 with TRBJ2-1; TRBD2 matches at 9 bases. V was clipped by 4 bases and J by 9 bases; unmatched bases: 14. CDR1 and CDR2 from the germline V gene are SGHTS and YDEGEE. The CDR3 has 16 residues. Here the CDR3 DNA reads TGTGCCAGCAGCCAAGACGGCGCGGGAGGGCTGGGTGAGCAGTTCTTC. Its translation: CASSQDGAGGLGEQFF.

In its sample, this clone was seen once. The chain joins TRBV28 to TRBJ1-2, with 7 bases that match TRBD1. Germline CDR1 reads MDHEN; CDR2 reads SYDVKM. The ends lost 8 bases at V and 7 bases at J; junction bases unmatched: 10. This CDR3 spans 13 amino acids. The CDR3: CASVRRQGVGYTF. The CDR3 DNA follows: TGTGCCAGCGTTCGTCGACAGGGTGTTGGCTACACCTTC.

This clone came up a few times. The CDR3 bases are TGTGCCAGCAGTGAAGCGCGAAGCGGGGGGGCTATCACAGATACGCAGTATTTT. It encodes CASSEARSGGAITDTQYF. The rearrangement uses TRBV2 and TRBJ2-3; 10 bases match TRBD2. This CDR3 comprises 18 residues. Trimming took 0 bases from V and 2 from J; bases not matched to a gene: 8. Germline V gene sequence: CDR1 SNHLY, CDR2 FYNNEI.

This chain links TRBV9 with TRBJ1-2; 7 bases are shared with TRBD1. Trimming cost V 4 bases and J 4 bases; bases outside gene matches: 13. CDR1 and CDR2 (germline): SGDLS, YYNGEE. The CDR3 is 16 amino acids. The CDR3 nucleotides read TGTGCCAGCAGCCTGAATAGGGACAGACATTCCTATGGCTACACCTTC. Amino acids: CASSLNRDRHSYGYTF.

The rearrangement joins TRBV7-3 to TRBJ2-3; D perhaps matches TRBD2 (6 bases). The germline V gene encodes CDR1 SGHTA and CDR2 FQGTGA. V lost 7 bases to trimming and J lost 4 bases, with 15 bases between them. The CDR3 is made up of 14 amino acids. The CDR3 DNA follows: TGTGCCAGCAATCCGGCGGGATTGCCAGATACGCAGTATTTT. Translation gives CASNPAGLPDTQYF.

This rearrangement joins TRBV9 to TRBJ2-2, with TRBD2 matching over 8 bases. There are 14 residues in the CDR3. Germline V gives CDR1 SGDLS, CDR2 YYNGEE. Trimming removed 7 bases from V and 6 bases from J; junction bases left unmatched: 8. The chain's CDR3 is CASQSRTSPGELFF. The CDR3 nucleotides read TGTGCCAGCCAGAGTAGGACTAGCCCCGGGGAGCTGTTTTTT.

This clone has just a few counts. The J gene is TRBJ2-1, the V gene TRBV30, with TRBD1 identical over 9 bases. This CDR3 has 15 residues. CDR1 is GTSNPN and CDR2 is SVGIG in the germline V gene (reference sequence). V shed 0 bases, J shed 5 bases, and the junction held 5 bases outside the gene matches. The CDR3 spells CAWSVGTGKNNEQFF. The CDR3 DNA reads TGTGCCTGGAGTGTTGGGACAGGGAAAAACAATGAGCAGTTCTTC. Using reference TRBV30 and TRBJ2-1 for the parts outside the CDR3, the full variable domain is SQTIHQWPATLVQPVGSPLSLECTVEGTSNPNLYWYRQAAGRGLQLLFYSVGIGQISSEVPQNLSASRPQDRQFILSSKKLLLSDSGFYLCAWSVGTGKNNEQFFGPGTRLTVL.

CDR3 residues: CASSWTSPPNEQFF. The DNA for the CDR3 is TGTGCCAGCAGTTGGACTAGCCCTCCGAATGAGCAGTTCTTC. The J gene is TRBJ2-1, the V gene TRBV6-5; TRBD2 matches at 8 bases. Germline lookup yields CDR1 MNHEY and CDR2 SVGAGI. V was pared by 4 bases and J by 7 bases, with 6 bases of the junction left unmatched. The CDR3 spans 14 residues.

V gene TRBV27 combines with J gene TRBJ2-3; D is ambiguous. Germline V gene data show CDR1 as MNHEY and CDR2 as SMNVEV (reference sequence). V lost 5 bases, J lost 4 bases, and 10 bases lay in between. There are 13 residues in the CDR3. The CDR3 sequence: CASSPYSPDTQYF. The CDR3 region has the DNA TGTGCCAGCAGTCCCTATTCCCCAGATACGCAGTATTTT.

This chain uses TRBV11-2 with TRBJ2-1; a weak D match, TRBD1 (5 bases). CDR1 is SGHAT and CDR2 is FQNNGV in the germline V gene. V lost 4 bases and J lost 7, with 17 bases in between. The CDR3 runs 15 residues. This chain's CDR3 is CASSWGSSAINEQFF. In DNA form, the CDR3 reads TGTGCCAGCAGCTGGGGCTCCAGCGCGATTAATGAGCAGTTCTTC.

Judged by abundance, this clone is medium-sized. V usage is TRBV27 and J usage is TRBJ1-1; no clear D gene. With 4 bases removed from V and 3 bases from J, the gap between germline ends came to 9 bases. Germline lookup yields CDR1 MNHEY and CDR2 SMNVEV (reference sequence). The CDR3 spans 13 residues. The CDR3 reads CASSYGEHTEAFF. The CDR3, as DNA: TGTGCCAGCAGTTACGGGGAGCACACTGAAGCTTTCTTT.

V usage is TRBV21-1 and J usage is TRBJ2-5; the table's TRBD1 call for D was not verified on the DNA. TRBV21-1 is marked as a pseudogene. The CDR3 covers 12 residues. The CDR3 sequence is CASSQGIETQYF. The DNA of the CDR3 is TGTGCCAGCAGCCAGGGGATTGAGACCCAGTACTTC.

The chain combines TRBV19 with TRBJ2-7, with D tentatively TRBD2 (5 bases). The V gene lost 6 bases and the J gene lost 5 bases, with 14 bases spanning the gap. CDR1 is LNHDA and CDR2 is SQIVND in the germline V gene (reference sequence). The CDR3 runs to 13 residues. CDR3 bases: TGTGCCAGTAGCTTAGGAGCGGTCGACGAGCAGTACTTC. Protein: CASSLGAVDEQYF. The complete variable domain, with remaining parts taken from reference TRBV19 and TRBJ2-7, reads DGGITQSPKYLFRKEGQNVTLSCEQNLNHDAMYWYRQDPGQGLRLIYYSQIVNDFQKGDIAEGYSVSREKKESFPLTVTSAQKNPTAFYLCASSLGAVDEQYFGPGTRLTVT.

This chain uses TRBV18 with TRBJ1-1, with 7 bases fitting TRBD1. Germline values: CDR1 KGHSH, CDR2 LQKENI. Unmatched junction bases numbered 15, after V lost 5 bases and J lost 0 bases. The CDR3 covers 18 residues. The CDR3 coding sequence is TGTGCCAGCTCAACCGGGACAGCGGAATATTACATGAACACTGAAGCTTTCTTT. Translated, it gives CASSTGTAEYYMNTEAFF.

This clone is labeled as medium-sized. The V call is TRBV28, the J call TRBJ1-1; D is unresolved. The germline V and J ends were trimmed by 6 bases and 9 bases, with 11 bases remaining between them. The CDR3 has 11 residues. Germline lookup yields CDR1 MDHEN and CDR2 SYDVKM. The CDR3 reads CASSLAVQAFF. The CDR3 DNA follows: TGTGCCAGCAGCCTGGCCGTTCAAGCTTTCTTT.

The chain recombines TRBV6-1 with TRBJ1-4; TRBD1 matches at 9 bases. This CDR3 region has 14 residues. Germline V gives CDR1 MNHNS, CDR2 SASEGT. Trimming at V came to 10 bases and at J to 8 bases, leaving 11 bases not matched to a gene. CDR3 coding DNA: TGTGCCATCGAACAGGGGGCTTCATGGGAAAAACTGTTTTTT. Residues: CAIEQGASWEKLFF.

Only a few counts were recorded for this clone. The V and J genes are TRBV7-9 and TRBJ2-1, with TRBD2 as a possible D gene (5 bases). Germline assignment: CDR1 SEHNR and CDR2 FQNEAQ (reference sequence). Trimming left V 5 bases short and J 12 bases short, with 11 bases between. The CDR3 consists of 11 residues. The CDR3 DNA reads TGTGCCAGCAGCGCGATTGAGGGGCAGTTCTTC. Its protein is CASSAIEGQFF.

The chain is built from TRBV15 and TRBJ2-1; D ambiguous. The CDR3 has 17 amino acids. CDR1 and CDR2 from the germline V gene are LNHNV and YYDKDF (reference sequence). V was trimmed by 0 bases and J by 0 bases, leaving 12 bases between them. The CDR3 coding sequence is TGTGCCACCAGCAGAGATTTAAGACGGAGCTCCTACAATGAGCAGTTCTTC. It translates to CATSRDLRRSSYNEQFF.